This is a list of T cell receptor beta chains from one sample in a study of cytomegalovirus exposure and HLA in healthy donors. Sequencing used immunoSEQ multiplex PCR; TCRdb keeps in-frame clones, though not all of them. The table has roughly 150,000 clones, roughly 72% seen once. The sample consisted of PBMCs. The source is a man aged 35-49 years in good health and CMV-seronegative. Each CDR3 is given with its conserved first and last residue. A D gene is named only where the DNA matches it firmly. Only part of the rows carry a size: once, few, many, or a class if the clone is expanded.

CDR3: CATSRFPKREENTGELFF
DNA: TGTGCCACCAGCAGATTCCCCAAGCGGGAGGAGAACACCGGGGAGCTGTTTTTT
V: TRBV15
J: TRBJ2-2
D: TRBD2
size: -

CDR3: CSVKDIPNEKLFF
DNA: TGCAGCGTGAAGGACATCCCTAATGAAAAACTGTTTTTT
V: TRBV29-1
J: TRBJ1-4
D: -
size: -

CDR3: CASSDPGGLSSYEQYF
DNA: TGCGCCAGCAGTGATCCCGGGGGACTCAGCTCCTACGAGCAGTACTTC
V: TRBV10-2
J: TRBJ2-7
D: -
size: -

CDR3: CASSEGRWTGSGAFF
DNA: TGTGCCAGCAGTGAAGGACGATGGACAGGGAGCGGAGCTTTCTTT
V: TRBV6-1
J: TRBJ1-1
D: TRBD1
size: -

CDR3: CATHFGTSGYNEQFF
DNA: TGTGCCACCCACTTCGGGACTAGCGGATACAATGAGCAGTTCTTC
V: TRBV19
J: TRBJ2-1
D: TRBD2
size: -

CDR3: CASTRTSGSYEQYF
DNA: TGTGCCAGCACCCGGACTAGCGGGAGTTACGAGCAGTACTTC
V: TRBV7-8
J: TRBJ2-7
D: TRBD2
size: -

CDR3: CASSPGTGGGADTQYF
DNA: TGCGCCAGCAGCCCGGGGACAGGTGGAGGGGCAGATACGCAGTATTTT
V: TRBV4-3
J: TRBJ2-3
D: TRBD1
size: -

CDR3: CASSLVLPGTRNSPLHF
DNA: TGCGCCAGCAGCTTGGTCCTACCAGGGACTCGAAATTCACCCCTCCACTTT
V: TRBV5-1
J: TRBJ1-6
D: -
size: -

CDR3: CASSTLRGPADTQYF
DNA: TGTGCCAGCAGTACGCTGCGGGGGCCGGCAGATACGCAGTATTTT
V: TRBV27
J: TRBJ2-3
D: -
size: -

CDR3: CASKARGAGSEAFF
DNA: TGTGCCAGCAAAGCACGGGGGGCGGGGTCTGAAGCTTTCTTT
V: TRBV6-5
J: TRBJ1-1
D: -
size: few

CDR3: CATTLARTNEKLFF
DNA: TGTGCCACCACCCTGGCTAGAACTAATGAAAAACTGTTTTTT
V: TRBV15
J: TRBJ1-4
D: -
size: few

CDR3: CAIRTAGVRAEAFF
DNA: TGTGCCATCAGAACTGCAGGGGTGAGGGCTGAAGCTTTCTTT
V: TRBV10-3
J: TRBJ1-1
D: -
size: -

CDR3: CASKWTSGSYEQYF
DNA: TGTGCCAGCAAGTGGACTAGCGGGAGCTACGAGCAGTACTTC
V: TRBV6-5
J: TRBJ2-7
D: TRBD2
size: -

CDR3: CASSRQGPYGYTF
DNA: TGTGCCAGCAGTCGACAGGGCCCCTATGGCTACACCTTC
V: TRBV28
J: TRBJ1-2
D: TRBD1
size: -

CDR3: CASSPRGTGWGHEQYF
DNA: TGTGCCAGCAGCCCTCGCGGGACAGGGTGGGGCCACGAGCAGTACTTC
V: TRBV28
J: TRBJ2-7
D: TRBD1
size: -

CDR3: CASSLIGRTSTDTQYF
DNA: TGTGCCAGCAGTCTAATCGGGAGGACTAGCACAGATACGCAGTATTTT
V: TRBV28
J: TRBJ2-3
D: TRBD2
size: once

CDR3: CASSGQDRGRQPQHF
DNA: TGTGCCAGCAGTGGACAGGACAGGGGACGCCAGCCCCAGCATTTT
V: TRBV6-1
J: TRBJ1-5
D: TRBD1
size: -

CDR3: CASSQDLPTGGFYEQYF
DNA: TGCGCCAGCAGCCAAGATCTCCCGACAGGGGGCTTCTACGAGCAGTACTTC
V: TRBV4-3
J: TRBJ2-7
D: TRBD1
size: -

CDR3: CAISVGPGEYGYTF
DNA: TGTGCCATCAGCGTGGGGCCAGGGGAATATGGCTACACCTTC
V: TRBV10-3
J: TRBJ1-2
D: -
size: -

CDR3: CAGSSSGRLNEQYF
DNA: TGTGCCGGGAGCTCTAGCGGGAGACTCAACGAGCAGTACTTC
V: TRBV28
J: TRBJ2-7
D: TRBD2
size: -

CDR3: CASSLGVSAGVVETQYF
DNA: TGTGCCAGCAGCTTAGGTGTATCAGCGGGAGTTGTTGAGACCCAGTACTTC
V: TRBV7-7
J: TRBJ2-5
D: TRBD2
size: -

CDR3: CASSLNGGTETQYF
DNA: TGCGCCAGCAGCTTGAATGGGGGGACGGAGACCCAGTACTTC
V: TRBV5-1
J: TRBJ2-5
D: -
size: -

CDR3: CASSHPTQGRGHNEQFF
DNA: TGTGCCAGCAGCCATCCTACACAGGGAAGGGGGCACAATGAGCAGTTCTTC
V: TRBV7-9
J: TRBJ2-1
D: TRBD1
size: -

CDR3: CASSQSGTGFSEQYF
DNA: TGTGCCAGCAGCCAATCCGGGACAGGGTTTTCCGAGCAGTACTTC
V: TRBV14
J: TRBJ2-7
D: TRBD1
size: -

CDR3: CASSLYYSGGDTGELFF
DNA: TGTGCCAGCAGCTTATATTATAGCGGGGGGGACACCGGGGAGCTGTTTTTT
V: TRBV7-6
J: TRBJ2-2
D: TRBD2
size: -